Shown below are 7 T cell receptor beta chains from a single sample sequenced in a study of T cell changes during pregnancy in multiple sclerosis (dated by TCRdb to 2018 to 2020). Libraries were constructed by the immunoSEQ multiplex PCR assay. TCRdb took over this immuneACCESS table, retaining in-frame rearrangements with V and J assigned. Such tables are incomplete; in checked studies, under half of the missing clones stem from an unresolved V gene, and the remainder is unexplained. Counted in this sample were about 19,000 clones; roughly 85% of them appeared once. Roughly 5.6% of the sample is taken by the ten largest. The material sequenced was CD8+ T cells from peripheral blood mononuclear cells, taken in the third trimester of pregnancy. The source of these receptors is a female donor in good health, enrolled as a control in a pregnancy study.

V and J are TRBV6-5 and TRBJ1-1; D might be TRBD1 (6 bases). The CDR3 covers 15 residues. The germline gives CDR1 MNHEY, CDR2 SVGAGI. V was clipped by 2 bases and J by 1 base, with 11 bases between them. DNA for the CDR3: TGTGCCAGCAGTTACCCGGGGGGGCAGAACACTGAAGCTTTCTTT. Its protein is CASSYPGGQNTEAFF.

This chain links TRBV27 with TRBJ2-3; 9 positions agree with TRBD2. Germline-derived CDR1 and CDR2 are MNHEY and SMNVEV (reference sequence). With V trimmed by 7 bases and J by 0 bases, 8 bases remained unmatched. The CDR3 is made up of 16 amino acids. CDR3: CASKKRGATSTDTQYF. DNA of the CDR3: TGTGCCAGCAAGAAGCGGGGGGCCACTAGCACAGATACGCAGTATTTT.

The chain is built from TRBV7-9 and TRBJ1-1, with a tentative D call TRBD1 (6 bases). Germline assignment: CDR1 SEHNR and CDR2 FQNEAQ (reference sequence). V gave up 5 bases and J gave up 3 bases, with 25 bases separating them. This CDR3 has 18 residues. The CDR3 loop reads CASSVLGYGAGAYTEAFF. The CDR3 DNA reads as TGTGCCAGCAGCGTACTAGGATATGGGGCAGGGGCATACACTGAAGCTTTCTTT.

The chain couples TRBV27 to TRBJ1-5; D ambiguous. From germline, CDR1 is MNHEY and CDR2 SMNVEV (reference sequence). This CDR3 is 16 amino acids long. The V and J ends lost 5 bases and 2 bases respectively, with 16 bases between them. CDR3 residues: CASSTIGEAGNQPQHF. DNA of the CDR3: TGTGCCAGCAGTACCATAGGAGAAGCGGGCAATCAGCCCCAGCATTTT.

The J gene is TRBJ2-7, the V gene TRBV7-6; maybe TRBD1 (6 bases). This CDR3 region has 16 residues. The germline V and J ends were trimmed by 3 bases and 5 bases, with 20 bases remaining between them. From germline, CDR1 is SGHVS and CDR2 FNYEAQ. Here the CDR3 reads CASSFQTGTIFHEQYF. The CDR3 region has the DNA TGTGCCAGCAGCTTCCAAACCGGGACAATCTTCCACGAGCAGTACTTC. Full variable domain (missing parts from reference TRBV7-6 and TRBJ2-7): GAGVSQSPRYKVTKRGQDVALRCDPISGHVSLYWYRQALGQGPEFLTYFNYEAQQDKSGLPNDRFSAERPEGSISTLTIQRTEQRDSAMYRCASSFQTGTIFHEQYFGPGTRLTVT.

The V gene is TRBV5-8, the J gene TRBJ2-1, with D perhaps matching TRBD1 (5 bases). CDR3 length equals 15 residues. CDR1 and CDR2 from the germline V gene are SGHTS and YDEGEE. V lost 0 bases, J lost 6 bases, and 13 bases lay in between. CDR3 sequence: CASSLAEDSFNEQFF. CDR3 DNA: TGTGCCAGCAGCTTGGCCGAAGACAGTTTCAATGAGCAGTTCTTC.

V usage is TRBV10-3 and J usage is TRBJ1-2; D gene uncertain. CDR1 and CDR2 from the germline V gene are ENHRY and SYGVKD. The CDR3 extends over 15 amino acids. V lost 1 base and J 0 bases, leaving 9 bases between the germline ends. The CDR3 nucleotides are TGTGCCATCAGTGAGTTACTCGGGACTAACTATGGCTACACCTTC. The encoded protein is CAISELLGTNYGYTF.